The 17 T cell receptor beta chains below were found in one sample sequenced in a study of tumor and adjacent non-tumor tissue in lung cancer. This sample's RNA came from whole unsorted tissue. The library came from three nested PCR rounds adapted from ARM-PCR protocols. Via MiXCR, TCRdb re-called the multiplex PCR reads, giving one row per CDR3 protein. The sample consists of approximately 140,000 distinct CDR3 sequences, around 60% of them appearing once. Sequencing input: lung tumor tissue. These TCRs come from a man in his 60s with small cell lung cancer.

The chain carries TRBV10-3 and TRBJ2-7, with 10 nucleotides matching TRBD2. Germline V gives CDR1 ENHRY, CDR2 SYGVKD. The trim removed 0 bases at V and 3 bases at J, leaving 5 bases unmatched. The length of the CDR3 is 16 residues. The CDR3, as DNA: TGTGCCATCAGTGAGTCGAAGGCTAGCGGGAGCTACGAGCAGTACGTC. Residues: CAISESKASGSYEQYV.

A note on this clonotype: Germline is not matched at one junction end, which may reflect a read error. This chain uses TRBV11-2 with TRBJ2-1; D not certain. Germline V gives CDR1 SGHAT, CDR2 FQNNGV. The CDR3 sequence is 13 residues long. The chain's CDR3 is CASSFTSNNERFF. The CDR3 DNA follows: TGTGCCAGCAGCTTTACCTCTAACAATGAGCGGTTCTTC.

This clonotype rates as medium-sized (0.01 to 0.1%). The V gene is TRBV14, the J gene TRBJ2-2; TRBD2 agrees at 8 bases. Per germline, CDR1 SGHDN and CDR2 FVKESK. After removal of 8 bases from V and 5 bases from J, the junction contained 7 bases not matched to a gene. This CDR3 is 14 amino acids long. The CDR3 DNA reads TGTGCCAGCGGGGCGGGAGGCCGAACCGGGGAGCTGTTTTTT. Translated: CASGAGGRTGELFF.

The chain recombines TRBV13 with TRBJ1-3; TRBD1 aligns across 7 bases. V shed 3 bases, J shed 3 bases, and the junction held 11 bases outside the gene matches. The germline V gene encodes CDR1 PRHDT and CDR2 FYEKMQ (reference sequence). The length of the CDR3 is 17 residues. CDR3 nucleotides: TGTGCCAGCAGCTTCGGCGCGGAGAGGGGGCTTGGAAACACCATATATTTT. Translation: CASSFGAERGLGNTIYF.

In this sample, this clonotype turned up a few times. A much bigger clone sits one base away, suggesting this may be a read error. This chain links TRBV6-5 with TRBJ2-1, with 10 bases aligning to TRBD2. V lost 6 bases to trimming and J lost 4 bases; unmatched junction nucleotides: 6. Germline V lookup: CDR1 MNHEY, CDR2 SVGAGI. CDR3 length equals 15 residues. Here the CDR3 DNA reads TGTGCCAGCAGACCGGGGACTAGCGAATACAATGAGCAGTTCTTC. Its protein product is CASRPGTSEYNEQFF.

This clonotype was detected a few times. The chain links TRBV2 to TRBJ2-1; possible D gene TRBD1, 6 bases. Germline-derived CDR1 and CDR2 are SNHLY and FYNNEI. This CDR3 comprises 13 residues. V was trimmed by 4 bases and J by 9 bases, leaving 13 bases between them. CDR3: CASSGSRDTEQFF. The CDR3, as DNA: TGTGCCAGCAGTGGATCACGGGACACTGAGCAGTTCTTC.

The V gene is TRBV20-1, the J gene TRBJ2-1; D perhaps matches TRBD2 (5 bases). Germline V lookup: CDR1 DFQATT, CDR2 SNEGSKA (reference sequence). The CDR3 loop spans 14 amino acids. Trimming took off 5 bases at V and 14 bases at J, with 25 bases between the two ends. This chain's CDR3 is CSAGSGNSYNGEFF. CDR3 sequence (DNA): TGCAGTGCTGGCTCGGGGAACTCCTACAATGGGGAGTTCTTC.

V gene TRBV6-5 combines with J gene TRBJ2-5; 8 nucleotides line up with TRBD1. With V trimmed by 0 bases and J by 6 bases, 9 bases remained unmatched. The CDR3 totals 16 residues. The V gene's germline CDR1 is MNHEY and CDR2 SVGAGI. The CDR3 region is CASSYSPGQGGKTQYF. CDR3 nucleotides: TGTGCCAGCAGTTACTCCCCCGGACAGGGCGGGAAGACCCAGTACTTC.

The chain uses TRBV7-9 and TRBJ2-1, with TRBD1 matching 9 bases. CDR3 length: 16 amino acids. Germline CDR1 SEHNR, CDR2 FQNEAQ (reference sequence). In nucleotides, the CDR3 is TGTGACAGTAGCCCTCGGACAGGGGCGAGCTACAATGAGCAGTTCTTC. It codes for CDSSPRTGASYNEQFF. Drawing the rest from reference TRBV7-9 and TRBJ2-1, the complete variable domain is DTGVSQNPRHKITKRGQNVTFRCDPISEHNRLYWYRQTLGQGPEFLTYFQNEAQLEKSRLLSDRFSAERPKGSFSTLEIQRTEQGDSAMYLCDSSPRTGASYNEQFFGPGTRLTVL.

V is TRBV29-1 and J is TRBJ2-3, with unresolved D. There are 14 residues in the CDR3. V lost 7 bases and J lost 5, with 19 bases in between. The V gene's germline CDR1 is SQVTM and CDR2 ANQGSEA. As DNA, the CDR3 is TGCAGCGAACTGGCTCTAGAAGAAGGAGATACGCAGTATTTT. Translation: CSELALEEGDTQYF.

The table lists this clonotype with a count of one. This may be a read error, as it is one base from a much larger clone. The V and J genes are TRBV20-1 and TRBJ1-2, with D maybe TRBD1 (6 bases). Germline CDR1 reads DFQATT; CDR2 reads SNEGSKA (reference sequence). The CDR3 is 15 amino acids. Trimming removed 0 bases at V and 7 bases at J, with 18 bases between. The CDR3 DNA follows: TGCAGTGCTAGAGATACGGTCGGGGGGGCCGGTGGCTACACCTTC. It translates to CSARDTVGGAGGYTF.

A remark on this clonotype: A much larger clone differs from this one at a single base, so this may be a read error. The rearrangement links TRBV4-1 to TRBJ2-1, with D maybe TRBD2 (6 bases). Germline loops: CDR1 MGHRA, CDR2 YSYEKL. This CDR3 is 15 amino acids long. V lost 6 bases to trimming and J lost 1 base, with 13 bases between them. The CDR3 loop is CASRPAGTSYNEQFF. The CDR3 DNA sequence: TGCGCCAGCAGGCCAGCGGGCACTTCCTACAATGAGCAGTTCTTC.

This chain uses TRBV12-3 or TRBV12-4 with TRBJ2-2; D is unclear. Deletions cut 7 bases from V and 4 bases from J, with 16 bases between. This CDR3 has 15 residues. The CDR3 coding sequence is TGTGCCAGCAAAGATGCTGGAATCCCCACCGGGGAGCTGTTTTTT. Protein product: CASKDAGIPTGELFF.

To note about this clonotype: This may arise from a read error, as a much more abundant clone is one base away. The chain uses TRBV5-6 and TRBJ1-2, with D possibly being TRBD1 (5 bases). Germline V gene lookup returns CDR1 SGHDT and CDR2 YYEEEE. Trimming took 6 bases from V and 4 from J, leaving 16 bases between them. This CDR3 is built from 14 residues. The chain's CDR3 is CASNPGRVSYGYTF. The DNA for the CDR3 is TGTGCCAGCAACCCGGGCAGGGTGAGCTATGGCTACACCTTC.

A few counts support this clonotype. The junction departs from the called germline gene at one end, perhaps through a read error. V and J are TRBV6-1 and TRBJ2-3, with D maybe TRBD2 (6 bases). This CDR3 has 16 residues. Germline V CDR1 and CDR2: MNHNS, SASEGT. CDR3 nucleotide sequence: TGTGCCAGCAGTGAAGAACGGCGGGGATACACAGATACGCGGTATTTT. This translates into CASSEERRGYTDTRYF.

Worth noting for this clonotype: The junction departs from germline at one end; a sequencing error may be responsible. J is TRBJ2-1 and V is TRBV5-4; TRBD2 matches at 13 bases. In germline, CDR1 is SGHNT, CDR2 YYREEE (reference sequence). This CDR3 is 20 amino acids long. The CDR3 here is CASSLVSTSGRALTNNEHFF. DNA for the CDR3: TGTGCCAGCAGCTTGGTATCTACTAGCGGGAGGGCCCTGACTAACAATGAGCACTTCTTC.

The gene calls are TRBV20-1 and TRBJ2-3; D perhaps matches TRBD2 (7 bases). CDR1 and CDR2 from the germline V gene are DFQATT and SNEGSKA (reference sequence). V gave up 4 bases and J gave up 8 bases, with 28 bases separating them. CDR3 length equals 17 residues. CDR3 bases: TGCAGTGCTAAGGGGGGGCTAGGGGGAGTAAGGGCAGTTACGCAGTATTTT. It is translated as CSAKGGLGGVRAVTQYF.